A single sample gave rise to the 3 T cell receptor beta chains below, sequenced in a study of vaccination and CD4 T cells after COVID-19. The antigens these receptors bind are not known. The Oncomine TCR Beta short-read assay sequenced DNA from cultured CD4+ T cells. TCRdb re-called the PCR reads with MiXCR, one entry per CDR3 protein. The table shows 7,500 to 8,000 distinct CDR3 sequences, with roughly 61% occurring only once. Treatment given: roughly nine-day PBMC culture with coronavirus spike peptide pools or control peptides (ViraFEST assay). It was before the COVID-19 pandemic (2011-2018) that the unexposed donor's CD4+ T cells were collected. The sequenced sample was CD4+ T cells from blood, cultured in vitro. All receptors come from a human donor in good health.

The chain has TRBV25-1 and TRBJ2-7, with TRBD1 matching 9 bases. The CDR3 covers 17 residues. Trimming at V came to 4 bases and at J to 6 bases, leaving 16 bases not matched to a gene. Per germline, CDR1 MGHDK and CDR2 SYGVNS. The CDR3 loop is CASSGYWGTGPLLEQYF. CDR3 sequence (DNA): TGTGCCAGCAGTGGCTACTGGGGGACAGGGCCTCTTCTCGAGCAGTACTTC.

The CDR3: CASSVAGGGNTEAFF. CDR3 in DNA: TGTGCCAGCAGTGTTGCAGGGGGCGGGAACACTGAAGCTTTCTTT. The rearrangement joins TRBV28 to TRBJ1-1, with 8 bases matching TRBD1. The germline CDR1 and CDR2 sequences are MDHEN and SYDVKM. CDR3 length: 15 residues. Trimming removed 5 bases from V and 1 base from J; junction bases left unmatched: 6.

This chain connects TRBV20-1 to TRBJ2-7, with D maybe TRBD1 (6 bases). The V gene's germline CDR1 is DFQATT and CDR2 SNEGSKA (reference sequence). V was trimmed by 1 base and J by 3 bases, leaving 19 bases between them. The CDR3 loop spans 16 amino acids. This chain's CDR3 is CSARGKTGSTIYEQYF. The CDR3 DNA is TGCAGTGCTAGAGGAAAGACAGGCTCAACAATCTACGAGCAGTACTTC.